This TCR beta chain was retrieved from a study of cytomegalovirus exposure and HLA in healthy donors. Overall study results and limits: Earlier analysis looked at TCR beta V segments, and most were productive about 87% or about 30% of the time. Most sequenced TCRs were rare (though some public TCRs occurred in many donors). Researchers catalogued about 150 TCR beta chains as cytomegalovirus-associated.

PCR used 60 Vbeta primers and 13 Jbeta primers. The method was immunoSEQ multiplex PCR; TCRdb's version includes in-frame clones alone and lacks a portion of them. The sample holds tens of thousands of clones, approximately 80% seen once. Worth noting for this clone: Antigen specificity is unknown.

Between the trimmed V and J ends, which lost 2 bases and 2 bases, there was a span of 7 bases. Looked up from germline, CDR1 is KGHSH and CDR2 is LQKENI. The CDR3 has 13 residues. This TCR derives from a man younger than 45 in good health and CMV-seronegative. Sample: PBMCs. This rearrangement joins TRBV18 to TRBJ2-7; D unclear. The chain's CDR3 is CASSPTAAYEQYF. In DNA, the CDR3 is TGTGCCAGCTCACCAACGGCGGCCTACGAGCAGTACTTC.